This T cell receptor beta chain was captured in a study of CD4 T cells in relation to SARS-CoV-2 and coronaviruses (dated by TCRdb to the early 2020s). As for the study more broadly: In the ViraFEST assay, PBMCs were grown with antigen for approximately 9 days, and TCR beta CDR3s were then sequenced to identify antigen-specific clonal expansions. An HIV-1 Nef peptide pool or a culture without peptide was used as the negative reference condition. Shared crossreactive spike epitopes were mapped to their HLA restriction using patient-derived lymphoblastoid cell lines. The study assessed, at the TCR clonotype level, memory CD4+ T cell crossreactivity between SARS-CoV-2 and common cold coronavirus spike proteins. The Adaptive Biotechnologies TCR-sequencing kit was used to sequence samples from three pre-COVID donors and the naive versus memory experiments, while other data came from Illumina-based sequencing. A different TCR-beta assay, based on Illumina, was used to sequence expansion assays from other donors in the study. What the research found in general, with its limitations: Crossreactive clones showed significantly weaker SARS-CoV-2-driven expansion than monoreactive clones, consistent with antigenic imprinting. Because the crossreactivity analysis focused on spike protein, crossreactivity against other viral proteins was not assessed. Pre-pandemic and post-infection samples were not both contributed by any donor, so tracing of the source of pre-existing responses was limited. Small numbers of patients and of tested TCRs limited the study. Memory CD4+ clonotypes crossrecognizing SARS-CoV-2 and at least one common cold coronavirus spike were found in approximately 65% of donors.

Libraries were built with the immunoSEQ multiplex PCR assay. As for how the authors treated the data: Preprocessing removed nonproductive sequences and CDR3s not starting with C, not ending with F or W, or shorter than 7 amino acids. Antigen-specific clonotypes were called with the MANAFEST web app on the basis of expansion relative to the reference and to other culture wells. A clone was considered positive if significant expansion relative to the reference culture was observed in 2 of 3 replicate wells at an FDR below 0.05. A further requirement for positive clones was significant expansion compared with all other tandem wells, along with an odds ratio above 5. Pairwise Levenshtein distance, computed with the stringdist R package after three terminal residues were trimmed from each end, was used as the measure of CDR3 homology. The source is immuneACCESS, and TCRdb retained only in-frame sequences with V and J called. Part of the clones is not carried over; for the studies checked, unresolved V genes explain less than half of this, and the remainder is unexplained. That table gives V, J and clone size, and the DNA gave D and trimming. In all, the sample holds about 18,000 clones, and 70% to 85% of those were seen once. The top ten clones comprise approximately 19% of the sample.

CD4+ T cells from unexposed donors were collected before the COVID-19 pandemic (2011-2018). Following 10 days of culture, the EasySep CD4+ T cell isolation kit was used to isolate CD4+ T cells. Unexposed donor CD4+ T cells were tested for reactivity to SARS-CoV-2 S and N and four common cold coronavirus spike pools, as cell number allowed. PBMCs were cultured at under 2.5 million per well in IMDM supplemented with approximately 5% human AB serum and about 9.2 IU/ml IL-2. Half of the culture medium was replaced with fresh IL-2-containing medium on days 3 and 7. In general, triplicate replicate wells were used for every peptide culture condition. The leukapheresis product used for the unexposed donors was purchased from a commercial source. PBMCs were isolated from leukapheresis product or whole blood by Ficoll-Paque PLUS gradient centrifugation. PBMCs were either cryopreserved at -140°C or used fresh in the expansion assay. The QIAamp Micro DNA Kit was used to extract genomic DNA from the CD4+ T cells.

Reading the germline V gene gives CDR1 MNHEY and CDR2 SVGAGI. V lost 6 bases and J lost 7 bases, and the count of bases not matched to a germline gene is 8. Including cysteine and phenylalanine, the CDR3 has 15 amino acids. The only DNA kept is the CDR3, 45 bases in frame from the first base. This clone appeared once. Its antigen has not been determined. No much larger clone is present one base from it, and per-base qualities are unavailable. The V gene is TRBV6-5 and the J gene is TRBJ1-5; the junction holds 11 bases that match TRBD1. The sample consisted of CD4+ T cells from PBMCs, cultured in vitro. The TCR sequence derives from a human donor in good health. Here is the DNA: TGTGCCAGCAGCCCGGACAGGGGGCCAGTACAGCCCCAGCATTTT. Its coded protein is CASSPDRGPVQPQHF.